These 10 T cell receptor beta chains were sequenced from one sample in a study of cytomegalovirus exposure and HLA in healthy donors. Sequenced by immunoSEQ multiplex PCR; TCRdb stores in-frame clones only, minus some. The table has about 86,000 clones, just under 95% seen once. Sequences were obtained from PBMCs. Every receptor here comes from a young man in good health and CMV-seronegative.

This sequence joins TRBV10-2 and TRBJ2-3, with 7 bases lining up with TRBD2. Germline V gene data show CDR1 as WSHSY and CDR2 as SAAADI. The V gene end was trimmed by 8 bases and the J gene end by 3 bases; junction bases not matched to a gene: 8. This CDR3 has 14 residues. The CDR3 DNA reads TGCGCCAGCGAGATCCTGGGGGGGACAGATACGCAGTATTTT. Translation gives CASEILGGTDTQYF.

This chain connects TRBV10-3 to TRBJ1-2, with 12 bases identical to TRBD1. CDR3 length equals 16 residues. From germline, CDR1 is ENHRY and CDR2 SYGVKD. V gave up 3 bases and J gave up 8 bases; unmatched junction bases: 10. The CDR3, as DNA: TGTGCCATCAGTGAAAGGCAAGGGACAGGGGGCGAAGGCTACACCTTC. Translating it yields CAISERQGTGGEGYTF.

This chain uses TRBV7-8 with TRBJ1-5; 8 nucleotides align to TRBD1. J gave up 1 base and V 4 bases, and 9 bases lay outside the gene matches. Germline V CDR1 and CDR2: SGHVS, FQNEAQ. This CDR3 is built from 17 residues. CDR3 sequence (DNA): TGTGCCAGCAGCTCATCCCCAGGACAGGGAAGCAATCAGCCCCAGCATTTT. Protein sequence: CASSSSPGQGSNQPQHF.

The chain carries TRBV6-5 and TRBJ1-1; the match to TRBD1 covers 7 bases. Germline V CDR1 and CDR2: MNHEY, SVGAGI. The V segment lost 5 bases and the J segment 3 bases; nucleotides outside the gene matches: 3. This CDR3 has 13 amino acids. The chain's CDR3 is CASSDRDDTEAFF. The CDR3 nucleotides are TGTGCCAGCAGTGACAGGGATGACACTGAAGCTTTCTTT.

This clone was counted once. V and J are TRBV27 and TRBJ1-2; the D gene is possibly TRBD1 (5 bases). V dropped 7 bases and J dropped 4 bases, with 7 bases sitting between them. Germline CDR1 MNHEY, CDR2 SMNVEV (reference sequence). The CDR3 covers 11 residues. CDR3 residues: CASKGSYGYTF. The CDR3 DNA sequence: TGTGCCAGCAAGGGGTCCTATGGCTACACCTTC.

The V gene is TRBV11-3, the J gene TRBJ2-3, with 10 bases matching TRBD1. Germline V lookup: CDR1 SGHNT, CDR2 YENEEA. Trimming removed 5 bases from V and 1 base from J; junction bases left unmatched: 6. The CDR3 extends over 16 amino acids. The CDR3 loop is CASSLGGTGGTDTQYF. The CDR3 DNA follows: TGTGCCAGCAGCCTGGGGGGGACAGGGGGCACAGATACGCAGTATTTT.

The rearrangement joins TRBV27 to TRBJ1-1; 11 positions match TRBD1. In germline, CDR1 is MNHEY, CDR2 SMNVEV (reference sequence). This CDR3 is 16 amino acids long. V lost 2 bases, J lost 5 bases, and 7 bases stayed unmatched. The CDR3 loop reads CASSLLGTGGRTEAFF. Here the CDR3 DNA reads TGTGCCAGCAGTTTACTTGGGACAGGGGGTCGGACTGAAGCTTTCTTT.

The chain combines TRBV11-2 with TRBJ2-7; D possibly corresponds to TRBD1 (5 bases). The CDR3 totals 15 residues. CDR1 SGHAT and CDR2 FQNNGV come from the germline V gene. Trimming removed 0 bases from V and 0 bases from J, with 9 bases in between. CDR3 residues: CASSLDDRSSYEQYF. The CDR3 DNA is TGTGCCAGCAGCTTAGACGACAGAAGCTCCTACGAGCAGTACTTC.

On this clone itself: At one end the junction does not follow the germline gene, possibly because of a read error. The V gene is TRBV2, the J gene TRBJ2-4, with 7 nucleotides matching TRBD2. This CDR3 spans 12 amino acids. Germline CDR1 and CDR2: SNHLY and FYNNEI. For the CDR3, the DNA is TGTGCCAGCAGTGATGAGGCGGGAGACACGGACTTC. Amino acids: CASSDEAGDTDF.

The chain is built from TRBV2 and TRBJ1-1; a possible D gene is TRBD1 (6 bases). V was pared by 2 bases and J by 5 bases, with 6 bases between. The CDR3 has 12 amino acids. Germline V CDR1 and CDR2: SNHLY, FYNNEI. DNA for the CDR3: TGTGCCAGCAGTGAACAGGGGACTGAAGCTTTCTTT. Translating gives CASSEQGTEAFF.